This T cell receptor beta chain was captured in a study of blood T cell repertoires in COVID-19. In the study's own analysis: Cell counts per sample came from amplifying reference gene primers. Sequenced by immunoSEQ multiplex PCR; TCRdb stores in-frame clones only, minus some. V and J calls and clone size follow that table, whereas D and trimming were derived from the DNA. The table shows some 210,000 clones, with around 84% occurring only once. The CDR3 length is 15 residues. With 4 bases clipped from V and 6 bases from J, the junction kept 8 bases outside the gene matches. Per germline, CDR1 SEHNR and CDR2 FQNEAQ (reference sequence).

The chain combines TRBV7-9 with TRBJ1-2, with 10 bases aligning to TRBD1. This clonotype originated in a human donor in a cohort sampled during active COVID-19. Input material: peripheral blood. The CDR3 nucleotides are TGTGCCAGCAGCTCGGACAGGGGGTTTAGCGATGGCTACACCTTC. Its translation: CASSSDRGFSDGYTF.